This T cell receptor (beta chain) is from a study of regulatory T cells in long-lasting Graves disease. Arm-PCR with iRepertoire HTBI primers amplified the CDR3 regions for these TCR beta libraries. TCRdb itself ran the multiplex PCR reads through MiXCR, one entry per CDR3 protein. Of some 450,000 distinct CDR3 sequences in the sample, about a sixth were seen once. Indicated time point: newly diagnosed GD, antithyroid drugs for less than 3 months. PBMC-extracted RNA yielded the TCR library. From germline, CDR1 is SQVTM and CDR2 ANQGSEA. V was cut by 2 bases and J by 5 bases, with 15 bases left in between. CDR3 length equals 14 residues. These data were also reused for a study on T cells in Graves' hyperthyroidism and ophthalmopathy. This second report adds: An initial round of RT-PCR targeting the TCR CDR3 relied on the HTBI primer set. Most expanded thyroid clonotypes above 0.001 also appeared in blood.

This material consisted of peripheral blood mononuclear cells (PBMCs), taken at new diagnosis, from a patient treated with antithyroid drugs. This sequence joins TRBV29-1 and TRBJ1-1, with D maybe TRBD1 (5 bases). The sequence came from a woman younger than 45 with Graves disease. The CDR3 region has the DNA TGCAGCGTTGAACCTAGGGGCGTAGGTACTGAAGCTTTCTTT. It translates to CSVEPRGVGTEAFF.